This passage covers 28 T cell receptor beta chains from one sample sequenced in a study of monozygotic twins with cystic fibrosis. Assay used: immunoSEQ multiplex PCR; TCRdb lists only in-frame clones, some missing. The sample has tens of thousands of clones, approximately 80% seen once; the top ten hold around 1.7%. The sequenced material came from blood. The receptor source for this set is a girl aged 2-10 years with cystic fibrosis.

The DNA for the CDR3 is TGTGCCAGCAGTACGGTCTCCTACGAGCAGTACTTC. Translating gives CASSTVSYEQYF. V usage is TRBV7-9 and J usage is TRBJ2-7; the D is unclear. The germline V gene has CDR1 SEHNR and CDR2 FQNEAQ (reference sequence). CDR3 length equals 12 residues. Trimming shortened V by 6 bases and J by 0 bases, and 6 bases separated the two germline ends.

The V call is TRBV5-4, the J call TRBJ1-1; D is unclear. The V gene's germline CDR1 is SGHNT and CDR2 YYREEE (reference sequence). This CDR3 comprises 11 residues. Trimming removed 5 bases from V and 3 bases from J, with 5 bases in between. The chain's CDR3 is CASSRDTEAFF. In DNA form, the CDR3 reads TGTGCCAGCAGTAGGGACACTGAAGCTTTCTTT. The whole variable domain, filled in from reference TRBV5-4 and TRBJ1-1, reads ETGVTQSPTHLIKTRGQQVTLRCSSQSGHNTVSWYQQALGQGPQFIFQYYREEENGRGNFPPRFSGLQFPNYSSELNVNALELDDSALYLCASSRDTEAFFGQGTRLTVV.

The chain is built from TRBV5-6 and TRBJ1-2; D uncertain. CDR3 length: 15 amino acids. In germline, CDR1 is SGHDT, CDR2 YYEEEE. Trimming took 0 bases from V and 4 from J, leaving 13 bases between them. CDR3 DNA: TGTGCCAGCAGCTTGGGTAGCCACTACCCCTATGGCTACACCTTC. It codes for CASSLGSHYPYGYTF.

This chain connects TRBV2 to TRBJ2-7; 7 nucleotides match TRBD1. With V trimmed by 4 bases and J by 3 bases, 0 bases remained unmatched. Germline lookup yields CDR1 SNHLY and CDR2 FYNNEI. The CDR3 consists of 12 residues. The CDR3 DNA reads TGTGCCAGCAGTGGGACAGGCTACGAGCAGTACTTC. Its translation is CASSGTGYEQYF.

The genes are TRBV29-1 and TRBJ1-1; D unclear. Germline V CDR1 and CDR2: SQVTM, ANQGSEA. The length of the CDR3 is 14 residues. V dropped 6 bases and J dropped 6 bases, with 20 bases sitting between them. The CDR3 coding sequence is TGCAGCGTACGAAACGGGCAGGCGAGATCTGAAGCTTTCTTT. Its protein is CSVRNGQARSEAFF.

The chain is built from TRBV9 and TRBJ1-2; 10 bases are shared with TRBD1. With V trimmed by 4 bases and J by 8 bases, 11 bases remained unmatched. The germline V gene has CDR1 SGDLS and CDR2 YYNGEE. The CDR3 has 15 residues. The CDR3 region has the DNA TGTGCCAGCAGCTCCCGGGACAGGGGATTGGAAGGCTACACCTTC. Amino acids: CASSSRDRGLEGYTF.

This rearrangement joins TRBV7-9 to TRBJ2-7; 10 bases are shared with TRBD2. The CDR3 is made up of 17 amino acids. Germline loops: CDR1 SEHNR, CDR2 FQNEAQ (reference sequence). Unmatched junction bases numbered 13, after V lost 7 bases and J lost 1 base. In nucleotides, the CDR3 is TGTGCCAGCACCCCTTCATTAGCGGGGGGAAATTCCTACGAGCAGTACTTC. This sequence encodes CASTPSLAGGNSYEQYF.

V is TRBV6-5 and J is TRBJ1-5; 10 bases line up with TRBD1. V was pared by 6 bases and J by 2 bases, with 4 bases of the junction left unmatched. The CDR3 has 15 amino acids. Germline-derived CDR1 and CDR2 are MNHEY and SVGAGI. CDR3 amino acids: CASSRTGGGNQPQHF. The CDR3 nucleotides read TGTGCCAGCAGCCGGACAGGGGGTGGCAATCAGCCCCAGCATTTT.

This sequence joins TRBV6-1 and TRBJ1-4, with D tentatively TRBD1 (5 bases). Trimming took off 3 bases at V and 12 bases at J, with 14 bases between the two ends. Germline CDR1 and CDR2: MNHNS and SASEGT. The CDR3 runs to 13 residues. The CDR3 loop is CASSEGGKGELFF. As DNA, the CDR3 is TGTGCCAGCAGTGAGGGGGGGAAAGGGGAACTGTTTTTT.

For this clone: The junction departs from germline at one end; a sequencing error may be responsible. DNA of the CDR3: TGTGCCAGCAGATTGGCGGGACAGGGTCCACGCGAGCAGTACTTC. Translating it yields CASRLAGQGPREQYF. The J gene is TRBJ2-7, the V gene TRBV5-6; 9 nucleotides match TRBD1. The CDR3 loop spans 15 amino acids. CDR1 is SGHDT and CDR2 is YYEEEE in the germline V gene. Supplemented by reference TRBV5-6 and TRBJ2-7, the full variable domain reads DAGVTQSPTHLIKTRGQQVTLRCSPKSGHDTVSWYQQALGQGPQFIFQYYEEEERQRGNFPDRFSGHQFPNYSSELNVNALLLGDSALYLCASRLAGQGPREQYFGPGTRLTVT.

This clone was seen only a few times. The chain carries TRBV7-3 and TRBJ2-2; D perhaps matches TRBD1 (6 bases). Deletions cut 8 bases from V and 0 bases from J, with 16 bases between. The germline V gene has CDR1 SGHTA and CDR2 FQGTGA. The CDR3 loop spans 16 amino acids. CDR3 amino acids: CASRLGQFANTGELFF. The CDR3 DNA follows: TGTGCCAGCCGACTTGGACAGTTCGCGAACACCGGGGAGCTGTTTTTT. Based on the CDR3 plus reference TRBV7-3 and TRBJ2-2, the full variable domain is GAGVSQTPSNKVTEKGKYVELRCDPISGHTALYWYRQSLGQGPEFLIYFQGTGAADDSGLPNDRFFAVRPEGSVSTLKIQRTERGDSAVYLCASRLGQFANTGELFFGEGSRLTVL.

This chain links TRBV19 with TRBJ2-7; TRBD1 is a possible D gene (6 bases). The CDR3 totals 14 residues. CDR1 LNHDA and CDR2 SQIVND come from the germline V gene (reference sequence). The germline V and J ends were trimmed by 4 bases and 7 bases, with 17 bases remaining between them. CDR3 residues: CASSTDRFAREQYF. CDR3 DNA sequence: TGTGCCAGTAGTACAGACAGGTTCGCTAGAGAGCAGTACTTC. Full variable domain (outside the CDR3, taken from reference TRBV19 and TRBJ2-7): DGGITQSPKYLFRKEGQNVTLSCEQNLNHDAMYWYRQDPGQGLRLIYYSQIVNDFQKGDIAEGYSVSREKKESFPLTVTSAQKNPTAFYLCASSTDRFAREQYFGPGTRLTVT.

This chain joins TRBV7-3 and TRBJ2-2, with no clear D. In germline, CDR1 is SGHTA, CDR2 FQGTGA. This CDR3 region has 14 residues. V lost 1 base, J lost 9 bases, and 12 bases lay in between. In nucleotides, the CDR3 is TGTGCCAGCAGCTTAAGGTGGGATTCCAGGGAGCTGTTTTTT. It specifies CASSLRWDSRELFF.

This clone appeared a single time. The chain uses TRBV19 and TRBJ1-1; tentative D call: TRBD1 (6 bases). Germline V gene lookup returns CDR1 LNHDA and CDR2 SQIVND (reference sequence). The CDR3 runs to 16 residues. The germline V and J ends were trimmed by 5 bases and 0 bases, with 16 bases remaining between them. CDR3 nucleotide sequence: TGTGCCAGTAGTTTGGACAGCCGTATGATGAACACTGAAGCTTTCTTT. The encoded protein is CASSLDSRMMNTEAFF. The full variable domain, its missing parts supplied by reference TRBV19 and TRBJ1-1, is DGGITQSPKYLFRKEGQNVTLSCEQNLNHDAMYWYRQDPGQGLRLIYYSQIVNDFQKGDIAEGYSVSREKKESFPLTVTSAQKNPTAFYLCASSLDSRMMNTEAFFGQGTRLTVV.

This chain uses TRBV7-9 with TRBJ1-2; no clear D gene. The CDR3 totals 11 residues. Germline values: CDR1 SEHNR, CDR2 FQNEAQ (reference sequence). The germline V and J ends were trimmed by 3 bases and 1 base, with 0 bases remaining between them. The CDR3 DNA reads as TGTGCCAGCAGCTTTAACTATGGCTACACCTTC. It is translated as CASSFNYGYTF.

The rearrangement joins TRBV18 to TRBJ2-2, with D unresolved. Germline V CDR1 and CDR2: KGHSH, LQKENI. Between the trimmed V and J ends, which lost 2 bases and 5 bases, there was a span of 3 bases. CDR3 length equals 12 residues. The CDR3 reads CASSPSTGELFF. In DNA, the CDR3 is TGTGCCAGCTCACCATCTACCGGGGAGCTGTTTTTT.

V is TRBV2 and J is TRBJ1-6, with D possibly TRBD1 on 6 matching bases. This CDR3 has 17 amino acids. Trimming took 3 bases from V and 0 from J, leaving 12 bases between them. The V gene's germline CDR1 is SNHLY and CDR2 FYNNEI. The CDR3 loop reads CASSEAGQYSYNSPLHF. The CDR3, as DNA: TGTGCCAGCAGTGAGGCTGGACAGTACTCCTATAATTCACCCCTCCACTTT.

The J gene is TRBJ2-3, the V gene TRBV4-1; D not resolved. V lost 5 bases and J lost 6, with 12 bases in between. The length of the CDR3 is 13 residues. Germline V lookup: CDR1 MGHRA, CDR2 YSYEKL. The CDR3 nucleotides read TGCGCCAGCAGCGCAGATCCGGGCGATACGCAGTATTTT. The encoded protein is CASSADPGDTQYF.

The rearrangement joins TRBV9 to TRBJ2-3; 8 positions match TRBD1. The CDR3 runs 15 residues. Per germline, CDR1 SGDLS and CDR2 YYNGEE. J lost 3 bases, V lost 3 bases, and 6 bases had no gene match. The CDR3 spells CASSASGTGTDTQYF. The CDR3 region has the DNA TGTGCCAGCAGCGCGTCCGGGACAGGAACAGATACGCAGTATTTT.

This chain uses TRBV7-9 with TRBJ1-2; D may be TRBD1 (5 bases). With 4 bases removed from V and 2 bases from J, the gap between germline ends came to 17 bases. CDR1 and CDR2 from the germline V gene are SEHNR and FQNEAQ (reference sequence). The CDR3 is 16 residues long. Here the CDR3 reads CASSSDKDILNYGYTF. DNA for the CDR3: TGTGCCAGCAGCTCCGATAAGGACATCTTAAACTATGGCTACACCTTC. Based on the CDR3 plus reference TRBV7-9 and TRBJ1-2, the full variable domain is DTGVSQNPRHKITKRGQNVTFRCDPISEHNRLYWYRQTLGQGPEFLTYFQNEAQLEKSRLLSDRFSAERPKGSFSTLEIQRTEQGDSAMYLCASSSDKDILNYGYTFGSGTRLTVV.

The J gene is TRBJ1-2, the V gene TRBV2; 8 nucleotides align to TRBD1. This CDR3 contains 15 residues. Germline-derived CDR1 and CDR2 are SNHLY and FYNNEI. V shed 6 bases, J shed 4 bases, and the junction held 10 bases outside the gene matches. The CDR3 region is CASRPMDRVIYGYTF. The CDR3 DNA follows: TGTGCCAGCAGACCTATGGACAGGGTAATCTATGGCTACACCTTC.

The rearrangement uses TRBV6-5 and TRBJ1-2, with TRBD1 matching 12 bases. V was pared by 2 bases and J by 2 bases, with 3 bases of the junction left unmatched. Germline V gives CDR1 MNHEY, CDR2 SVGAGI. This CDR3 has 16 residues. Written as DNA, the CDR3 is TGTGCCAGCAGTTACGGGGACAGGGGGCAAAACTATGGCTACACCTTC. Translating it yields CASSYGDRGQNYGYTF.

DNA for the CDR3: TGCGCCAGCAGCATGGGACAAGGTAGCCGTGAGCAGTTCTTC. This codes for CASSMGQGSREQFF. This chain links TRBV5-1 with TRBJ2-1; possibly TRBD1 for D (6 bases). Germline CDR1 and CDR2: SGHRS and YFSETQ. The CDR3 totals 14 residues. V dropped 4 bases and J dropped 9 bases, with 17 bases sitting between them. Supplemented by reference TRBV5-1 and TRBJ2-1, the full variable domain reads KAGVTQTPRYLIKTRGQQVTLSCSPISGHRSVSWYQQTPGQGLQFLFEYFSETQRNKGNFPGRFSGRQFSNSRSEMNVSTLELGDSALYLCASSMGQGSREQFFGPGTRLTVL.

This clone was observed a single time. The CDR3 region is CASRQGDPAQPQHF. The CDR3 nucleotides read TGTGCCAGCAGACAGGGGGACCCAGCTCAGCCCCAGCATTTT. The J gene is TRBJ1-5, the V gene TRBV6-6; 8 bases are shared with TRBD1. Trimming at V came to 6 bases and at J to 6 bases, leaving 7 bases not matched to a gene. The CDR3 loop spans 14 amino acids. CDR1 and CDR2 from the germline V gene are MNHNY and SVGAGI (reference sequence).

The rearrangement links TRBV5-4 to TRBJ2-7, with D possibly TRBD2 on 6 matching bases. V lost 4 bases and J 0 bases, leaving 23 bases between the germline ends. The CDR3 has 18 amino acids. Germline V lookup: CDR1 SGHNT, CDR2 YYREEE (reference sequence). The CDR3 region is CASSPWGGLARSSYEQYF. The CDR3 bases are TGTGCCAGCAGCCCCTGGGGCGGTCTAGCGAGGAGCTCCTACGAGCAGTACTTC.

V gene TRBV13 combines with J gene TRBJ2-7; perhaps TRBD2 as D (5 bases). The V end lost 3 bases, the J end lost 0 bases, and 6 bases lay between the germline ends. Germline V gives CDR1 PRHDT, CDR2 FYEKMQ (reference sequence). CDR3 length equals 13 residues. CDR3 loop: CASSLGSSYEQYF. The CDR3 region has the DNA TGTGCCAGCAGCTTGGGGAGCTCCTACGAGCAGTACTTC.

The chain is built from TRBV25-1 and TRBJ1-1, with D unclear. CDR1 MGHDK and CDR2 SYGVNS come from the germline V gene. The ends were cut back, 2 bases at V and 3 bases at J, with 16 bases in the middle. The CDR3 length is 16 residues. This chain's CDR3 is CASSELKGTHDTEAFF. CDR3 DNA sequence: TGTGCCAGCAGTGAACTCAAGGGAACACACGACACTGAAGCTTTCTTT.

The chain uses TRBV7-2 and TRBJ2-1; D gene unclear. V lost 2 bases and J 7 bases, leaving 6 bases between the germline ends. The V gene's germline CDR1 is SGHTA and CDR2 FQGNSA. This CDR3 has 12 residues. CDR3 sequence (DNA): TGTGCCAGCAGCTTAAGTTGGAATGAGCAGTTCTTC. It encodes CASSLSWNEQFF. Full variable domain (remainder filled in from reference TRBV7-2 and TRBJ2-1): GAGVSQSPSNKVTEKGKDVELRCDPISGHTALYWYRQSLGQGLEFLIYFQGNSAPDKSGLPSDRFSAERTGGSVSTLTIQRTQQEDSAVYLCASSLSWNEQFFGPGTRLTVL.